Shown below are 8 T cell receptor beta chains from a single sample sequenced in a study of T cell responses to AZD1222 COVID-19 vaccine (dated by TCRdb to the early 2020s). Libraries came from the immunoSEQ multiplex PCR assay. Drawn from immuneACCESS, this table holds only the in-frame rearrangements with V and J called that TCRdb kept. Clones are partly lost; checked studies trace under half to an unresolved V gene and leave the rest unexplained. This sample is represented by some 190,000 clones; around 94% of them were singletons. The ten largest account for 1% to 1.5% of the sample. This sample's time point label indicates: baseline before first vaccination. The starting material was peripheral blood, obtained on day 0 of AZD1222 vaccination. These receptors originate from an adult in good health.

The chain employs TRBV19 and TRBJ1-5; 9 nucleotides agree with TRBD1. V was clipped by 2 bases and J by 7 bases; unmatched bases: 6. This CDR3 contains 15 residues. Germline V lookup: CDR1 LNHDA, CDR2 SQIVND (reference sequence). The CDR3 loop reads CASSIRQGEWQPQHF. CDR3 sequence (DNA): TGTGCCAGTAGTATAAGACAGGGGGAATGGCAGCCCCAGCATTTT.

The rearrangement links TRBV5-1 to TRBJ1-5; D is unclear. The V gene's germline CDR1 is SGHRS and CDR2 YFSETQ. V shed 0 bases and J shed 0 bases, with 7 bases lying between them. The CDR3 is made up of 15 amino acids. The CDR3, as DNA: TGCGCCAGCAGCTTGGGGACTAATAGCAATCAGCCCCAGCATTTT. Protein product: CASSLGTNSNQPQHF.

The chain couples TRBV2 to TRBJ1-4; D is uncertain. Trimming cost V 3 bases and J 5 bases, with 10 bases left between them. The germline gives CDR1 SNHLY, CDR2 FYNNEI. The CDR3 runs 14 residues. CDR3 amino acids: CASSDRVTNEKLFF. The CDR3 DNA is TGTGCCAGCAGTGACCGAGTGACAAATGAAAAACTGTTTTTT.

In DNA, the CDR3 is TGTGCCAGCAGTCCCAATCCTGGCAATCAGCCCCAGCATTTT. It codes for CASSPNPGNQPQHF. The rearrangement uses TRBV7-6 and TRBJ1-5; no clear D. Germline V CDR1 and CDR2: SGHVS, FNYEAQ. The V and J ends lost 6 bases and 2 bases respectively, with 11 bases between them. This CDR3 comprises 14 residues.

The V call is TRBV5-1, the J call TRBJ2-3; 7 bases are a match to TRBD1. Germline CDR1 and CDR2: SGHRS and YFSETQ. The CDR3 is made up of 17 amino acids. Trimming at V came to 1 base and at J to 0 bases, leaving 8 bases not matched to a gene. The CDR3 spells CASSLLPPGQSTDTQYF. Written as DNA, the CDR3 is TGCGCCAGCAGCTTGCTACCGCCGGGACAGAGCACAGATACGCAGTATTTT. Complete variable domain (other parts from reference TRBV5-1 and TRBJ2-3): KAGVTQTPRYLIKTRGQQVTLSCSPISGHRSVSWYQQTPGQGLQFLFEYFSETQRNKGNFPGRFSGRQFSNSRSEMNVSTLELGDSALYLCASSLLPPGQSTDTQYFGPGTRLTVL.

This chain uses TRBV19 with TRBJ1-2; D remains unclear. The V gene lost 3 bases and the J gene lost 2 bases, with 7 bases spanning the gap. The CDR3 consists of 13 residues. Germline loops: CDR1 LNHDA, CDR2 SQIVND (reference sequence). The CDR3 DNA sequence: TGTGCCAGTAGTATCGGGTTAAACTATGGCTACACCTTC. Protein: CASSIGLNYGYTF. Variable domain in full (rest from reference TRBV19 and TRBJ1-2): DGGITQSPKYLFRKEGQNVTLSCEQNLNHDAMYWYRQDPGQGLRLIYYSQIVNDFQKGDIAEGYSVSREKKESFPLTVTSAQKNPTAFYLCASSIGLNYGYTFGSGTRLTVV.

The rearrangement links TRBV10-3 to TRBJ2-2, with 9 bases identical to TRBD2. This CDR3 contains 18 residues. V was clipped by 4 bases and J by 0 bases; unmatched bases: 9. Looked up from germline, CDR1 is ENHRY and CDR2 is SYGVKD. The chain's CDR3 is CAISARTGTSPNTGELFF. CDR3 nucleotides: TGTGCCATCAGTGCCAGAACCGGGACTAGCCCGAACACCGGGGAGCTGTTTTTT.

This chain uses TRBV9 with TRBJ2-3; D remains ambiguous. In germline, CDR1 is SGDLS, CDR2 YYNGEE. Trimming removed 0 bases at V and 6 bases at J, with 8 bases between. The CDR3 is 13 amino acids. The CDR3 nucleotides are TGTGCCAGCAGCGTAGGGGGTCCGGATACGCAGTATTTT. Translating gives CASSVGGPDTQYF.